This T cell receptor beta chain comes out of a study of long-term antiretroviral therapy in people with HIV. Donors needed at least one pre-ART PBMC sample plus at least two post-ART samples. Prior to DNA extraction, the samples held about 1-11 million cryopreserved PBMC. Sequencing used immunoSEQ v3.0 at survey level. Measured with immunoSEQ multiplex PCR; TCRdb has only the in-frame clones, and not every one. The sample comprises roughly 18,000 clones, about four fifths of which are singletons, and about 8% rests with the top ten. The CDR3 contains 15 residues. From germline, CDR1 is MNHEY and CDR2 SVGAGI. The V gene lost 7 bases and the J gene lost 9 bases, with 22 bases spanning the gap.

The origin of this receptor is a man in his late teens or twenties with HIV. The material was unsorted PBMCs, obtained 0.9 years after starting antiretroviral therapy. The genes are TRBV6-5 and TRBJ2-1, with D perhaps TRBD2 (5 bases). The CDR3 reads CASTDPPWRFGEQFF. The CDR3 region has the DNA TGTGCCAGCACCGACCCGCCTTGGAGGTTCGGTGAGCAGTTCTTC.